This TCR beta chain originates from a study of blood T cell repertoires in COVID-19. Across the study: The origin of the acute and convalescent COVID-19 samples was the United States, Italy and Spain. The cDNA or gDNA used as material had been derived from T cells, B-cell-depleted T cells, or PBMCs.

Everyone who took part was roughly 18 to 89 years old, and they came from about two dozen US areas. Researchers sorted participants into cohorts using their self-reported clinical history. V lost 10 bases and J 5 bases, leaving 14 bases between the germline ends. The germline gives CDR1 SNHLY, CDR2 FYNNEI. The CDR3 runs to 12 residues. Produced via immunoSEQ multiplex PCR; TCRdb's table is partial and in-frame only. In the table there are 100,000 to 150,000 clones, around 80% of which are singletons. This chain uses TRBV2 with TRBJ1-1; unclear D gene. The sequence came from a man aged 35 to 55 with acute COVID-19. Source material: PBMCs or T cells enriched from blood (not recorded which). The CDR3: CATRVPRTEAFF. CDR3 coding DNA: TGTGCCACCCGGGTCCCGAGGACTGAAGCTTTCTTT. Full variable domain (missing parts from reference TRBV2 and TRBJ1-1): EPEVTQTPSHQVTQMGQEVILRCVPISNHLYFYWYRQILGQKVEFLVSFYNNEISEKSEIFDDQFSVERPDGSNFTLKIRSTKLEDSAMYFCATRVPRTEAFFGQGTRLTVV.